One sample yielded the 19 T cell receptor beta chains listed below, sequenced in a study of monozygotic twins with inflammatory bowel disease (dated by TCRdb to between 2018 and 2020). Library construction relied on 5' RACE. Instrument used: Illumina HiSeq 2500. Reads reprocessed by TCRdb are summarized as one entry per CDR3 protein sequence, and DNA is absent. The sample's records list some 160,000 distinct CDR3 sequences. Approximately 7.4% of the sample belongs to the ten largest clones. Sequencing used blood. These receptors were obtained from a human donor with ulcerative colitis or Crohn's disease, or a healthy co-twin of an affected twin (not recorded which).

The rearrangement joins TRBV21-1 to TRBJ1-3. TRBV21-1 is labeled a pseudogene. There are 14 residues in the CDR3. The CDR3 protein is CASSGRVSGNTIYF.

The chain links TRBV7-2 to TRBJ2-3; TCRdb returns TRBD1, unconfirmable since there is no DNA. This CDR3 has 15 amino acids. The V gene's germline CDR1 is SGHTA and CDR2 FQGNSA. CDR3 sequence reads: CASSLDRDYTDTQYF.

J is TRBJ2-1 and V is TRBV11-2. This CDR3 comprises 14 residues. Germline CDR1 reads SGHAT; CDR2 reads FQNNGV. The CDR3 protein is CASSLSRRLNEQFF.

The CDR3 protein is CASSYWTGAADYTF. The rearrangement joins TRBV6-5 to TRBJ1-2; TCRdb indicates TRBD1, and absent DNA this call remains unverified. This CDR3 has 14 residues. Germline-derived CDR1 and CDR2 are MNHEY and SVGAGI.

The V and J genes are TRBV5-1 and TRBJ2-3; no DNA is available, so the TRBD1 call from TCRdb remains unchecked. This CDR3 has 14 amino acids. CDR1 is SGHRS and CDR2 is YFSETQ in the germline V gene. CDR3 loop: CASSTTASRDTQYF. Filled out from reference TRBV5-1 and TRBJ2-3, the complete variable domain reads KAGVTQTPRYLIKTRGQQVTLSCSPISGHRSVSWYQQTPGQGLQFLFEYFSETQRNKGNFPGRFSGRQFSNSRSEMNVSTLELGDSALYLCASSTTASRDTQYFGPGTRLTVL.

This chain's CDR3 is CASSLTGMGGYTF. This chain links TRBV12-3 or TRBV12-4 with TRBJ1-2; TCRdb selects TRBD1, and the lack of DNA leaves this call unchecked. This CDR3 has 13 amino acids.

The CDR3 here is CASSYFRGSQPQHF. The chain joins TRBV6-2 or TRBV6-3 to TRBJ1-5; TCRdb gives TRBD1 as the D gene, but with no DNA this cannot be confirmed. The CDR3 is 14 amino acids. Looked up from germline, CDR1 is MNHEY and CDR2 is SVGEGT.

V gene TRBV28 combines with J gene TRBJ1-2; TCRdb's D call of TRBD1 is untestable without DNA. The CDR3 is 13 amino acids. CDR1 and CDR2 from the germline V gene are MDHEN and SYDVKM. This chain's CDR3 is CASRIHPSDGYTF.

The chain combines TRBV11-2 with TRBJ2-1; the D call from TCRdb, TRBD2, cannot be confirmed without DNA. Germline CDR1 SGHAT, CDR2 FQNNGV. CDR3 length: 16 residues. CDR3 region: CASTRGAGGSYNEQFF.

This chain connects TRBV29-1 to TRBJ2-1. CDR1 is SQVTM, CDR2 ANQGSEA, per germline. CDR3 size: 11 residues. This chain's CDR3 is CSDRYGDEQFF.

This chain uses TRBV4-3 with TRBJ2-7; TCRdb's D call of TRBD2 is untestable without DNA. The germline gives CDR1 LGHNA, CDR2 YSLEER. This CDR3 is 15 amino acids long. CDR3 sequence reads: CASSKGGRETYEQYF.

The J gene is TRBJ1-4, the V gene TRBV11-1; TCRdb outputs TRBD1, but without DNA this stays unchecked. The CDR3 sequence is 18 residues long. Germline lookup yields CDR1 SGHAT and CDR2 FQDESV (reference sequence). This chain's CDR3 is CASSSTGARAATNEKLFF. The full variable domain, with the rest looked up from reference TRBV11-1 and TRBJ1-4, is EAEVAQSPRYKITEKSQAVAFWCDPISGHATLYWYRQILGQGPELLVQFQDESVVDDSQLPKDRFSAERLKGVDSTLKIQPAELGDSAMYLCASSSTGARAATNEKLFFGSGTQLSVL.

The genes are TRBV5-1 and TRBJ2-3; TCRdb reports TRBD1, a call that lacks DNA to check it against. The CDR3 covers 14 residues. Germline V lookup: CDR1 SGHRS, CDR2 YFSETQ. The CDR3 loop reads CASSSPGPGDTQYF.

The chain uses TRBV20-1 and TRBJ2-1. This CDR3 is 13 amino acids long. Germline CDR1 is DFQATT and CDR2 is SNEGSKA (reference sequence). CDR3 sequence: CSAPIANGNEQFF.

The chain couples TRBV20-1 to TRBJ2-7; absent DNA, TCRdb's TRBD2 call cannot be checked. The CDR3 is 14 amino acids. Germline CDR1 is DFQATT and CDR2 is SNEGSKA (reference sequence). The CDR3 loop is CSAGGPGGIYEQYF.

V and J are TRBV4-2 and TRBJ1-2. This CDR3 is built from 13 residues. CDR1 and CDR2 from the germline V gene are LGHNA and YNFKEQ. Here the CDR3 reads CASSPEDMTGYTF.

The chain uses TRBV18 and TRBJ1-1; TCRdb's D gene call, TRBD1, goes unchecked for lack of DNA. The CDR3 consists of 14 residues. Germline CDR1 and CDR2: KGHSH and LQKENI. The CDR3: CASSTEGTDTEAFF.

The CDR3 sequence is CSARAGQGNEKLFF. The chain employs TRBV20-1 and TRBJ1-4; the D gene TCRdb calls, TRBD1, cannot be checked with no DNA. The V gene's germline CDR1 is DFQATT and CDR2 SNEGSKA (reference sequence). This CDR3 contains 14 residues.

The V call is TRBV6-1, the J call TRBJ1-3; the TCRdb D gene call, TRBD1, has no DNA to confirm it. The CDR3 consists of 16 residues. Germline CDR1 MNHNS, CDR2 SASEGT. CDR3 loop: CASSEVSGPGRNTIYF.